The source of this T cell receptor beta chain is a study of technical replicates of blood from a handful of donors. The J segment lost 8 bases and the V segment lost 3 bases, leaving 4 bases of the junction unmatched. There are 14 residues in the CDR3. Germline V CDR1 and CDR2: LNHDA, SQIVND (reference sequence). Profiling relied on immunoSEQ multiplex PCR, and the TCRdb table lists in-frame clones only, not all of them. The sample shows approximately 90,000 clones, approximately 95% of them seen only once. This clone was seen once. The chain uses TRBV19 and TRBJ2-1; 10 nucleotides align to TRBD2. Source material: T cells isolated from PBMCs. The clonotype comes from a human donor in good health. In DNA, the CDR3 is TGTGCCAGTAGTATCACTAGCGGGGCCGATGAGCAGTTCTTC. Its protein is CASSITSGADEQFF.